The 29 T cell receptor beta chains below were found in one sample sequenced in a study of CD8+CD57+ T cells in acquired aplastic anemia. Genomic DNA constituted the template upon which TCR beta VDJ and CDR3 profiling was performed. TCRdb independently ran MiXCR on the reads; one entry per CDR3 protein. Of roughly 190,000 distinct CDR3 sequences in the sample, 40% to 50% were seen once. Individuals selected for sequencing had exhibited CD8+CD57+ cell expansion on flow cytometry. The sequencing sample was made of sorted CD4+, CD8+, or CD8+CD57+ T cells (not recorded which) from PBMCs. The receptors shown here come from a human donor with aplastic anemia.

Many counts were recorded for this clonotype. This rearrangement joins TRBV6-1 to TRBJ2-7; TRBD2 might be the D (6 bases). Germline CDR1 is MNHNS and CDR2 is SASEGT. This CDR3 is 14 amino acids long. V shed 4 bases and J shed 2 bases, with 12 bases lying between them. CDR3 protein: CASSGDFSTYEQYF. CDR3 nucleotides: TGTGCCAGCAGTGGGGACTTTAGCACCTACGAGCAGTACTTC.

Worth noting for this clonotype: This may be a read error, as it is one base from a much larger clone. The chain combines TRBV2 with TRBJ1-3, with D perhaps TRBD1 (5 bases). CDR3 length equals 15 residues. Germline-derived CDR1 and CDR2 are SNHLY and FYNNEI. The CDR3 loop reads CASSRWRGSGNTVYF. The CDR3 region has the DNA TGTGCCAGCAGCCGTTGGAGGGGCTCTGGAAACACCGTATATTTT.

The CDR3 DNA is TGTGCCTCAAGAGGGGCAGAGAACACTGAAGCTTTCTTT. Its translation is CASRGAENTEAFF. The rearrangement links TRBV24-1 to TRBJ1-1; D might be TRBD1 (5 bases). Germline loops: CDR1 KGHDR, CDR2 SFDVKD. Trimming removed 12 bases from V and 1 base from J, with 14 bases in between. CDR3 length: 13 residues.

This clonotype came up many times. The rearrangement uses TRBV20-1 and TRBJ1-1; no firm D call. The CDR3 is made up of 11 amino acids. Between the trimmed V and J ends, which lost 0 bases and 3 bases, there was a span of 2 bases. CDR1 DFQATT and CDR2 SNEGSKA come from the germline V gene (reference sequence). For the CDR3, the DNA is TGCAGTGCTAGAGAGGACACTGAAGCTTTCTTT. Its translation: CSAREDTEAFF.

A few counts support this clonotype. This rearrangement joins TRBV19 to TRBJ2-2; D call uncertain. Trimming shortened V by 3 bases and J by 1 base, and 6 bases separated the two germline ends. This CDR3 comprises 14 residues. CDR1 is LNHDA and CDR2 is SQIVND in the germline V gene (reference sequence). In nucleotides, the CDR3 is TGTGCCAGTAGTATGGATAGGAACACCGGGGAGCTGTTTTTT. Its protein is CASSMDRNTGELFF.

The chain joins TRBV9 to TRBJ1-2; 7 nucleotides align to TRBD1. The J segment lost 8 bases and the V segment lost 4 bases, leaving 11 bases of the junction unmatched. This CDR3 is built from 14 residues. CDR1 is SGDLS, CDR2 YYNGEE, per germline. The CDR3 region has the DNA TGTGCCAGCAGCCTAGACAGGGTCAATGACGGCTACACCTTC. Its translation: CASSLDRVNDGYTF.

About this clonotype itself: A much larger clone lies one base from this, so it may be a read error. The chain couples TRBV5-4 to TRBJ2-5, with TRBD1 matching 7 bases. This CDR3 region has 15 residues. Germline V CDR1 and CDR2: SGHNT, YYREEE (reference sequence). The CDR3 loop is CASSSFGTDQEAQYF. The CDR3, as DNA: TGTGCCAGCAGCTCGTTCGGGACAGATCAAGAGGCCCAGTACTTC.

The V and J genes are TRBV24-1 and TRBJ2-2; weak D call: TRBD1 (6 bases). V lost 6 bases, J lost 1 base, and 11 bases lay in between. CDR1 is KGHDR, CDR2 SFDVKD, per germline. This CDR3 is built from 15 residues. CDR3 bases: TGTGCCACCAGTCACCCGGGACAGAACACCGGGGAGCTGTTTTTT. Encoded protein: CATSHPGQNTGELFF.

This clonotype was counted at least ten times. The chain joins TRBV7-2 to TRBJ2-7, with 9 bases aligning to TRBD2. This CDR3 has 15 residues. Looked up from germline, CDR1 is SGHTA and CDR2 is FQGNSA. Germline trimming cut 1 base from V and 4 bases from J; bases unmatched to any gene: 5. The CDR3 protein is CASSLDPSGNYEQYF. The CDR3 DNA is TGTGCCAGCAGCTTAGACCCTAGCGGGAATTACGAGCAGTACTTC.

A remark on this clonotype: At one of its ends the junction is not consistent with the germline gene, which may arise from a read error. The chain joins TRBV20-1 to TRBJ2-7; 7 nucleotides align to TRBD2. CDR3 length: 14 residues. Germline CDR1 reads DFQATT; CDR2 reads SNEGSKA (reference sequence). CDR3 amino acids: CSALRRETTYDQYF. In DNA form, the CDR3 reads TGCAGTGCCCTCCGGCGGGAGACAACCTACGATCAGTACTTC.

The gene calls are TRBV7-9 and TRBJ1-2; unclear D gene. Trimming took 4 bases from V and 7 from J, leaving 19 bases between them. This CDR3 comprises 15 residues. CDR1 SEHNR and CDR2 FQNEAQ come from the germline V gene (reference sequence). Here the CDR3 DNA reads TGTGCCAGCAGCTCGTTCACGCCGGAATCGGGTGGCTACACCTTC. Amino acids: CASSSFTPESGGYTF.

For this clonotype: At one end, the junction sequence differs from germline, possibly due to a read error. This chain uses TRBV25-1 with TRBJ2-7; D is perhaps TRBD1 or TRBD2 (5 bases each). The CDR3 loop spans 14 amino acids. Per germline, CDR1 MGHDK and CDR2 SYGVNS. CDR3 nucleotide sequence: TGTGCCGGCAGTGCTTCGGGACCCTCCTACGAGCAGTACTTC. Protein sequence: CAGSASGPSYEQYF.

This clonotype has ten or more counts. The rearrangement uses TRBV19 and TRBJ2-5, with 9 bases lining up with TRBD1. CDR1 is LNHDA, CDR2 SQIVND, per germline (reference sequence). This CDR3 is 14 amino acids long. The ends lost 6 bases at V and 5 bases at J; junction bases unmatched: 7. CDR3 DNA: TGTGCCAGTAGCAGGGACAGGGCGACGGAGACCCAGTACTTC. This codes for CASSRDRATETQYF.

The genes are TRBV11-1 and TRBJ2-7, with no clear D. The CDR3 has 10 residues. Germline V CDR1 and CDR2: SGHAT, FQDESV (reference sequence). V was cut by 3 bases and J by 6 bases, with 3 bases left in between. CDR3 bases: TGTGCCAGCAGCTTGCTCGAGCAGTACTTC. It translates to CASSLLEQYF.

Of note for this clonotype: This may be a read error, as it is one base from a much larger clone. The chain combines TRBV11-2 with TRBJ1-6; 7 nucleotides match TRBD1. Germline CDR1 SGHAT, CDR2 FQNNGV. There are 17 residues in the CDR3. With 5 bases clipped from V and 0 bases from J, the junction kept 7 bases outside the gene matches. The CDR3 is CASSRDSAYSYNSPLHF. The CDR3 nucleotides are TGTGCCAGCAGCAGGGACAGCGCTTACTCCTATAATTCACCCCTCCACTTT.

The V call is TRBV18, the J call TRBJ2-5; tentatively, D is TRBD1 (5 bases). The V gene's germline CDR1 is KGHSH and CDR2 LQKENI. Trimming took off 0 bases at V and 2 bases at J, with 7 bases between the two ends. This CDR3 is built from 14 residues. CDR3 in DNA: TGTGCCAGCTCACCACCAGGGGTTCAAGAGACCCAGTACTTC. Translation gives CASSPPGVQETQYF.

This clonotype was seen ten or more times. CDR3: CASSSGGEAFF. DNA for the CDR3: TGTGCCAGCAGCTCCGGTGGCGAAGCTTTCTTT. The J gene is TRBJ1-1, the V gene TRBV7-9, with D unresolved. V lost 4 bases and J 8 bases, leaving 8 bases between the germline ends. Per germline, CDR1 SEHNR and CDR2 FQNEAQ (reference sequence). The CDR3 covers 11 residues.

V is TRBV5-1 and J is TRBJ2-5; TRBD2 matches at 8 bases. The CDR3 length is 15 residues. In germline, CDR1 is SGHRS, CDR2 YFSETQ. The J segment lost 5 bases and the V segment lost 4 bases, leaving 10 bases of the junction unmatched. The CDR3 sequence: CASSPTGGRLETQYF. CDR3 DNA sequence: TGCGCCAGCAGCCCTACTGGCGGGAGGTTGGAGACCCAGTACTTC.

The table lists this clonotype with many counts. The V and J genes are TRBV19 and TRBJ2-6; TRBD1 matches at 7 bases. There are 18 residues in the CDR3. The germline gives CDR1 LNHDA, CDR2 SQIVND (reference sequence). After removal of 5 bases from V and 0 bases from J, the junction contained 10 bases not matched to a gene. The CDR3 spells CASSRPRTGTSGANVLTF. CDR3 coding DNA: TGTGCCAGTAGTCGCCCACGGACAGGTACCTCTGGGGCCAACGTCCTGACTTTC.

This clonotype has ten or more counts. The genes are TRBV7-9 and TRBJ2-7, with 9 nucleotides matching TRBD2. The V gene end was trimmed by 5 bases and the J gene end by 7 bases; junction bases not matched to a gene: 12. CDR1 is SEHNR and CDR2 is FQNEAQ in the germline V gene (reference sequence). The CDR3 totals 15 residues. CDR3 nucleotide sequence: TGTGCCAGCAGCGCCCGGGGACTAGCAGTAGGAGAGCAGTACTTC. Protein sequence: CASSARGLAVGEQYF.

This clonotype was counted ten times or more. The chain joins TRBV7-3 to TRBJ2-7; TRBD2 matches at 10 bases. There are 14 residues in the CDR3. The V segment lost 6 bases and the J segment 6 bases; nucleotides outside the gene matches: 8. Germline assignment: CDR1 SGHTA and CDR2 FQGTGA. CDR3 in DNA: TGTGCCAGCAGTCCCAGCGGGAGGGCCGGCGAGCAGTACTTC. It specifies CASSPSGRAGEQYF.

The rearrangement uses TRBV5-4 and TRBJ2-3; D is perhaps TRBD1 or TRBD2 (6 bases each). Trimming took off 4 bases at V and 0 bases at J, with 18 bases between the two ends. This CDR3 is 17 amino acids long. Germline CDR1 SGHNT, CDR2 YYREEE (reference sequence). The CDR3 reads CASSPIGGRLSTDTQYF. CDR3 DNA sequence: TGTGCCAGCAGCCCAATAGGGGGGAGGTTAAGCACAGATACGCAGTATTTT.

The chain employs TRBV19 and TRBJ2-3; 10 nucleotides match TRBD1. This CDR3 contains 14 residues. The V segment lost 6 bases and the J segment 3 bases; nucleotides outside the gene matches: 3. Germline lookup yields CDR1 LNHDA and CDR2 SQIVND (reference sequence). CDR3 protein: CASSWDRGTDTQYF. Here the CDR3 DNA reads TGTGCCAGTAGCTGGGACAGGGGAACAGATACGCAGTATTTT.

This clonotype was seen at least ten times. The CDR3 region is CASSSDYYYEQYF. The CDR3 bases are TGTGCCAGCAGTTCCGACTATTACTACGAGCAGTACTTC. V usage is TRBV12-3 or TRBV12-4 and J usage is TRBJ2-7; tentative D call: TRBD2 (5 bases). The V gene lost 4 bases and the J gene lost 3 bases, with 10 bases spanning the gap. The CDR3 contains 13 residues.

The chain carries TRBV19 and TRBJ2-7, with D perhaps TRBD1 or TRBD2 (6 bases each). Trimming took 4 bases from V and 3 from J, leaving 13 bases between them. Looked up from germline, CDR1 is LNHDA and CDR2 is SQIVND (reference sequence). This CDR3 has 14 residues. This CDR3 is CASSTTGAGYEQYF. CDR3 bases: TGTGCCAGTAGTACGACGGGGGCCGGCTACGAGCAGTACTTC.

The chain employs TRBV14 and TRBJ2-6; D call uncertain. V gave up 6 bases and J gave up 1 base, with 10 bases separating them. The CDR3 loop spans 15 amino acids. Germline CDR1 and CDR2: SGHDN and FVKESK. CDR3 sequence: CASSTWGSGANVLTF. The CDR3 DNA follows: TGTGCCAGCAGTACGTGGGGTTCTGGGGCCAACGTCCTGACTTTC.

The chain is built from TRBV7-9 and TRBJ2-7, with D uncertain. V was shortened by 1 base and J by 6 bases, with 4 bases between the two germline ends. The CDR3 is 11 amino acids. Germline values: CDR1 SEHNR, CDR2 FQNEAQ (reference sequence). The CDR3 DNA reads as TGTGCCAGCAGCTTAGTGCTCGAGCAGTACTTC. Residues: CASSLVLEQYF.

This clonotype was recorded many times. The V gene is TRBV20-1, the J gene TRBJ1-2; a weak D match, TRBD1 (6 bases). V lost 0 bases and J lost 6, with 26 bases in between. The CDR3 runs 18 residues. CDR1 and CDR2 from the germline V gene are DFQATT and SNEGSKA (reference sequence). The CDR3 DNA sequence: TGCAGTGCTAGAGATCTGGGGGCGACGAGACTATTACCCGATGGCTACACCTTC. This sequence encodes CSARDLGATRLLPDGYTF.

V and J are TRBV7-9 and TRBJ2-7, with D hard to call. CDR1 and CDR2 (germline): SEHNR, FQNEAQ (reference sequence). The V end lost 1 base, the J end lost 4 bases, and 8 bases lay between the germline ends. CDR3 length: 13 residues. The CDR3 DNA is TGTGCCAGCAGCTTAGGTTCCCAGTACGAGCAGTACTTC. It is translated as CASSLGSQYEQYF.